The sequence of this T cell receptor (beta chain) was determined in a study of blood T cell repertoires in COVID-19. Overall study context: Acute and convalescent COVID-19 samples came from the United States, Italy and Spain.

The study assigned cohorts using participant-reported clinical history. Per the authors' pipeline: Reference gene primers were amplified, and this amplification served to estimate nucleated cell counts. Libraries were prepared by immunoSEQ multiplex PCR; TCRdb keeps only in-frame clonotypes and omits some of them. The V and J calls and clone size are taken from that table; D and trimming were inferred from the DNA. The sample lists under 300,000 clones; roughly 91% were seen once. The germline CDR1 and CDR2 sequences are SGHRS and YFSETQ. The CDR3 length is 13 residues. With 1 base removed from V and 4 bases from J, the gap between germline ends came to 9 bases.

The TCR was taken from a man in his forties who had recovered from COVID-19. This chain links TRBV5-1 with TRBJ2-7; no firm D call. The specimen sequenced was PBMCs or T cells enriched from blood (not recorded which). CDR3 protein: CASSLRVEYEQYF. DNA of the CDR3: TGCGCCAGCAGCTTGCGGGTCGAGTACGAGCAGTACTTC.